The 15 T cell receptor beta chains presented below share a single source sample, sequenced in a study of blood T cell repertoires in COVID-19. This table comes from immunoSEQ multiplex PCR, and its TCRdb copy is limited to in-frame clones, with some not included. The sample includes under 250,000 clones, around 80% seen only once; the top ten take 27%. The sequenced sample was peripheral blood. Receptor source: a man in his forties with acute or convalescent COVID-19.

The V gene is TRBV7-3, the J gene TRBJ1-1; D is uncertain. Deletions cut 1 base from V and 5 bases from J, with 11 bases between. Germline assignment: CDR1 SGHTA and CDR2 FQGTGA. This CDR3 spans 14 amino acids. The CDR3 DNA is TGTGCCAGCAGCTTAATGGTCGGAGGGACTGAAGCTTTCTTT. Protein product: CASSLMVGGTEAFF. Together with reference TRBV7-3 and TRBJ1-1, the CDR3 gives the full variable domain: GAGVSQTPSNKVTEKGKYVELRCDPISGHTALYWYRQSLGQGPEFLIYFQGTGAADDSGLPNDRFFAVRPEGSVSTLKIQRTERGDSAVYLCASSLMVGGTEAFFGQGTRLTVV.

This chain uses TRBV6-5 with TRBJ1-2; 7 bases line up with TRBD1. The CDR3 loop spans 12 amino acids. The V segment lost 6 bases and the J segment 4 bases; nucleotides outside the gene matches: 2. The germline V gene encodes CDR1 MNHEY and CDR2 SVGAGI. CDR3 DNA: TGTGCCAGCAGCCGGGACAGCTATGGCTACACCTTC. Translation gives CASSRDSYGYTF.

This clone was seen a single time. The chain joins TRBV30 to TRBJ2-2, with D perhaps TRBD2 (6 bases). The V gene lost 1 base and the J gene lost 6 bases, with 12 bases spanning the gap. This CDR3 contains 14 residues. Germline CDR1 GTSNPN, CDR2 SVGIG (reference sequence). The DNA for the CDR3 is TGTGCCTGGAGTGGGGGGGAATTTGCCGGGGAGCTGTTTTTT. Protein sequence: CAWSGGEFAGELFF.

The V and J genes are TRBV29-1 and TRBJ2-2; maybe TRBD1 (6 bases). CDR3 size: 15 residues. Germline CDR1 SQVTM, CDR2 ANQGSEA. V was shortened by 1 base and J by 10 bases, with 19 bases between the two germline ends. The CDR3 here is CSVEARQAGFLELFF. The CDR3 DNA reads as TGCAGCGTTGAAGCACGACAGGCCGGTTTTTTGGAGCTGTTTTTT.

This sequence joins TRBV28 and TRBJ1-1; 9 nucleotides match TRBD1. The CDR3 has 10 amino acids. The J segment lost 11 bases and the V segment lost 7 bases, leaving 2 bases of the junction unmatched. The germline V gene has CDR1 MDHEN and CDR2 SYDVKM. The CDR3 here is CASKGTGAFF. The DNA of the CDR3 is TGTGCCAGCAAAGGGACAGGGGCTTTCTTT.

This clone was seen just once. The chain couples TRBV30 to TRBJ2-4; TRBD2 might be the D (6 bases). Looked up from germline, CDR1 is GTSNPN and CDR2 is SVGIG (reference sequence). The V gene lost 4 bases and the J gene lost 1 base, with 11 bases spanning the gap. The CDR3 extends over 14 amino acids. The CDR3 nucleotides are TGTGCCTGGAAGGCGGGGAGGGCCAAAAACATTCAGTACTTC. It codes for CAWKAGRAKNIQYF.

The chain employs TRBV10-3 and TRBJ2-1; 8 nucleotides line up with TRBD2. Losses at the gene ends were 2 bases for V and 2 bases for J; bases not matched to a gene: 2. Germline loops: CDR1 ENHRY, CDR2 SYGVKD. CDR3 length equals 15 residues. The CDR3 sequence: CAISEREGAYNEQFF. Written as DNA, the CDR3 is TGTGCCATCAGTGAGCGGGAGGGCGCCTACAATGAGCAGTTCTTC.

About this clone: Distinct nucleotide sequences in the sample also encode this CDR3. DNA of the CDR3: TGTGCCAGCTCACCTGGGACAGGGAACGGCTACACCTTC. Protein sequence: CASSPGTGNGYTF. The chain couples TRBV18 to TRBJ1-2, with TRBD1 matching over 9 bases. The length of the CDR3 is 13 residues. The germline CDR1 and CDR2 sequences are KGHSH and LQKENI. J was trimmed by 8 bases and V by 3 bases; bases with no gene match: 4.

The CDR3 region is CASSHPQGQGETDTQYF. The DNA for the CDR3 is TGTGCCAGCAGCCACCCTCAAGGGCAGGGGGAAACAGATACGCAGTATTTT. This chain links TRBV3-1 (or the pseudogene TRBV3-2) with TRBJ2-3; TRBD1 aligns across 7 bases. The germline gives CDR1 LGHDT, CDR2 YNNKEL (reference sequence). The CDR3 spans 17 residues. The V segment lost 3 bases and the J segment 3 bases; nucleotides outside the gene matches: 12.

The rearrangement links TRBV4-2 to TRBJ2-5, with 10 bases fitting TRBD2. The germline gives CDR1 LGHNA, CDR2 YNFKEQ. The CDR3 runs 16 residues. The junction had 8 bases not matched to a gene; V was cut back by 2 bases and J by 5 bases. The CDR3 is CASSQNVAGGGETQYF. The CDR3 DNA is TGTGCCAGCAGCCAAAATGTAGCGGGAGGAGGGGAGACCCAGTACTTC.

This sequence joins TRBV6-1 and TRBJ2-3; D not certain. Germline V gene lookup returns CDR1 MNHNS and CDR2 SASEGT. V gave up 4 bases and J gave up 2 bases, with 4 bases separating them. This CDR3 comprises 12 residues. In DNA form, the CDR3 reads TGTGCCAGCAGTGTCAACACAGATACGCAGTATTTT. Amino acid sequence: CASSVNTDTQYF.

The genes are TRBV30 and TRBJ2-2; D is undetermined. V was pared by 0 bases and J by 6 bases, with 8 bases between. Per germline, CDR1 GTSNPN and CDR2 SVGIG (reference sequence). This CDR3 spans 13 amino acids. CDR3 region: CAWSVSMAGELFF. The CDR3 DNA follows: TGTGCCTGGAGTGTAAGCATGGCCGGGGAGCTGTTTTTT.

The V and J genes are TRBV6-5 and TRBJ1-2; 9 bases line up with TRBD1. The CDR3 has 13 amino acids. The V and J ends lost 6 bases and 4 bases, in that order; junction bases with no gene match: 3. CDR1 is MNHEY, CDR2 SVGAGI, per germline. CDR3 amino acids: CASRDRGRYGYTF. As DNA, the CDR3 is TGTGCCAGCAGGGACAGGGGCCGCTATGGCTACACCTTC.

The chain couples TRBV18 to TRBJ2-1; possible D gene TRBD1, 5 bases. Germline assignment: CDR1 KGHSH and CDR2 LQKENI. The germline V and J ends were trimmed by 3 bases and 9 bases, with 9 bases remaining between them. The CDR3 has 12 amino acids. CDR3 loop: CASSPTVGEQFF. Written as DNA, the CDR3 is TGTGCCAGCTCACCGACAGTAGGTGAGCAGTTCTTC.

CDR3 loop: CASSSERGSTDTQYF. For the CDR3, the DNA is TGTGCCAGCAGCTCCGAGCGGGGTAGCACAGATACGCAGTATTTT. The chain couples TRBV7-8 to TRBJ2-3; 7 bases map to TRBD2. The CDR3 totals 15 residues. CDR1 SGHVS and CDR2 FQNEAQ come from the germline V gene. Germline trimming cut 4 bases from V and 0 bases from J; bases unmatched to any gene: 4.